Below, one T cell receptor beta chain is given with its context. Its recognized antigen is unknown. Base qualities are not at hand, and no much larger clone is one base apart. Looking up the germline V gene (reference sequence) yields CDR1 DFQATT and CDR2 SNEGSKA. V has 3 bases trimmed and J has 2 bases trimmed; junction bases matching no gene number 2. Counted from cysteine to phenylalanine, this CDR3 has 13 amino acids. Only the CDR3 DNA stays, 39 bases, in frame from base 1. The data derive from a study of T cells after yellow fever vaccination (dated by TCRdb to about 2019). Turning to the overall study: Libraries from fractions with low cell numbers were prepared with the SMART-Seq v4 Ultra Low Input RNA kit. To follow T-cell clones before and after both primary and booster YFV17D yellow fever vaccination, bulk TCR alpha and beta repertoires underwent longitudinal sequencing. Two healthy male donors, one aged 18 to 29 and one aged 30 to 40 years, were included in the cohort. Blood was drawn at multiple timepoints before and after primary and secondary immunization, with bulk PBMC replicates and cell subsets isolated.

TCR cDNA was synthesized by 5'RACE template switching, through which a universal primer site and unique molecular identifiers were introduced. cDNA synthesis was primed from both the TCR alpha and TCR beta constant segments. Library amplification involved two PCR steps, and the second step added sample barcodes and sequencing adapters. Sequencing of libraries was done on Illumina HiSeq 2500 (2x100 bp) or NovaSeq (2x150 bp). Regarding the original processing steps: MIGEC was used to demultiplex reads and collapse the reads into UMI consensus sequences, and MiXCR was used for V(D)J alignment. Using edgeR on replicate PBMC samples, clonotypes were called vaccine-responding if FDR was below 0.01 and the log2 fold change was above 5 up to day 15. Bulk clonotypes were assigned CD4 or CD8 identity according to which sequenced CD4 or CD8 repertoire held them at higher abundance. The public reads were reanalyzed by TCRdb: fastp trimming at Q25, MiXCR alignment, in-frame beta chains only. Every distinct CDR3 protein forms one entry, paired with its most common genes and DNA. The V and J calls were determined by TCRdb, not by the authors. The sample table shows around 610,000 distinct CDR3 sequences, and approximately 13% are seen once. The top ten constitute more than 12% of the sample.

What the authors observed across the whole study: A small fraction of clonotypes appeared in both the CD4 and CD8 compartments, likely as a result of convergent recombination. Most clones expanded after primary vaccination were re-detected after the booster (approximately 95% of CD4 and around 88% of CD8), suggesting broad memory maintenance. The study included only a couple of donors, which limits how far the findings can be generalized. Because abundant contaminating clonotypes from the bulk population could be contained in FACS-sorted repertoires, computational filtering was required. The secondary T-cell response was weaker than the primary response but faster, peaking on day 5 instead of day 15.

The treatment or condition label, read with the paper, signifies: live attenuated yellow fever vaccine strain. At each blood-draw timepoint, two biological replicates of bulk PBMCs were collected. PBMCs were isolated from peripheral blood using a standard Ficoll-Paque protocol. TriZol was used to extract RNA from bulk PBMCs, CD4 and CD8 fractions, and dextramer-positive and dextramer-negative fractions. Rearrangement joined TRBV20-1 to TRBJ1-2; the central 8 bases match TRBD1. The clonotype originates from a man younger than 40 who received the YFV17D yellow fever vaccine. The source material was PBMCs, sampled on the day of the yellow fever booster vaccination. The nucleotide sequence reads TGCAGTGCTAGCACAGGGGGGAACTATGGCTACACCTTC. The resulting protein is CSASTGGNYGYTF.